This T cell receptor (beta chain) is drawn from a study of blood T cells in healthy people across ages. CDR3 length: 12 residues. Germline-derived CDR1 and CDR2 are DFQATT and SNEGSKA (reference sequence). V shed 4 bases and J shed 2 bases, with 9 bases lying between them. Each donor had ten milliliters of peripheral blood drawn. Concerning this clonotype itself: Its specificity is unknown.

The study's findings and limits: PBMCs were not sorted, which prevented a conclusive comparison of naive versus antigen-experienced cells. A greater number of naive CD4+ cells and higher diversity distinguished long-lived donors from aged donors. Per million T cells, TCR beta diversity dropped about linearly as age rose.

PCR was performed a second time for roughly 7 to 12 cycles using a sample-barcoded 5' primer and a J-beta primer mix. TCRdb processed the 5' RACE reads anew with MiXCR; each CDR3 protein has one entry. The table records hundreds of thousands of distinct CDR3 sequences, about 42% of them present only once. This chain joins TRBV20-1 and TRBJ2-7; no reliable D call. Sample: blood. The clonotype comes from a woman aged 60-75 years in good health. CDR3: CSAKQTTYEQYF. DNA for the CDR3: TGCAGTGCTAAACAGACAACCTACGAGCAGTACTTC.